A selection of T cell receptor beta chains follows, all from one sample in a study of T cell repertoires in cytomegalovirus infection. One entry per CDR3 protein, called by TCRdb with MiXCR from the reads. The top ten clones hold about 10% of a sample with 490,000 or so distinct CDR3 sequences, around 11% of them seen once. The sample was PBMCs. The receptors come from a human donor in good health (CMV status not recorded). Some clones in this sample may be carry-over from other donors' samples. Each CDR3 is given with its conserved first and last residue. The D gene is left open where the match is weak. Not every row has a clone size; where given, it reads once, few, many or a size class.

J gene: TRBJ1-5; clone size: many; D gene: NA; V gene: TRBV2; CDR3 DNA: TGTGCCAGCAATAGGGAGAGCAATCAGCCCCAGCATTTT; CDR3 protein: CASNRESNQPQHF
J gene: TRBJ2-3; clone size: few; D gene: NA; V gene: TRBV29-1; CDR3 DNA: TGCAGCGTTGATGTCGGGAGACGAGATACGCAGTATTTT; CDR3 protein: CSVDVGRRDTQYF
J gene: TRBJ2-3; clone size: few; D gene: TRBD2; V gene: TRBV29-1; CDR3 DNA: TGCAGCGTTGTTTCCCGCCTAGCGGGGGAGGCAGATACGCAGTATTTT; CDR3 protein: CSVVSRLAGEADTQYF
J gene: TRBJ2-1; clone size: many; D gene: TRBD2; V gene: TRBV10-3; CDR3 DNA: TGTGCCATCAGTGAGGGGCTAGCGGGAGGTGAGCAGTTCTTC; CDR3 protein: CAISEGLAGGEQFF
J gene: TRBJ1-5; clone size: many; D gene: NA; V gene: TRBV7-8; CDR3 DNA: TGTGCCAGCAGCTTAGCGATGGGGGGACATCAGCCCCAGCATTTT; CDR3 protein: CASSLAMGGHQPQHF
J gene: TRBJ2-7; clone size: many; D gene: TRBD1; V gene: TRBV7-6; CDR3 DNA: TGTGCCAGCAGACCTGACAGGGGGGCCTACGAGCAGTACTTC; CDR3 protein: CASRPDRGAYEQYF
J gene: TRBJ1-2; clone size: NA; D gene: NA; V gene: TRBV27; CDR3 DNA: TGTGCCAGCTCCCGGTGGGGGACCGACGAGGTCGATGGCTACACCTTC; CDR3 protein: CASSRWGTDEVDGYTF
J gene: TRBJ1-1; clone size: many; D gene: TRBD1; V gene: TRBV5-6; CDR3 DNA: TGTGCCAGCAGCTTCGGGACAGGGCAGACTGAAGCTTTCTTT; CDR3 protein: CASSFGTGQTEAFF
J gene: TRBJ1-5; clone size: many; D gene: TRBD1; V gene: TRBV4-1; CDR3 DNA: TGCGCCAGCAGCCTTAGGGACAGGCGACTTAGCAATCAGCCCCAGCATTTT; CDR3 protein: CASSLRDRRLSNQPQHF
J gene: TRBJ2-1; clone size: many; D gene: TRBD1; V gene: TRBV28; CDR3 DNA: TGTGCCAGCAGTCGACCAGGGGGCAGGTTGCGTGAGCAGTTCTTC; CDR3 protein: CASSRPGGRLREQFF
J gene: TRBJ2-3; clone size: many; D gene: NA; V gene: TRBV6-1; CDR3 DNA: TGTGCCAGCAGTCCCACAGGGATCACAGATACGCAGTATTTT; CDR3 protein: CASSPTGITDTQYF
J gene: TRBJ2-3; clone size: once; D gene: NA; V gene: TRBV20-1; CDR3 DNA: TGCAGTGCTAGAGATGTGGGAGATACGCAGTATTTT; CDR3 protein: CSARDVGDTQYF
J gene: TRBJ2-3; clone size: few; D gene: TRBD1; V gene: TRBV13; CDR3 DNA: TGTGCCAGCAGCCCGGACAGGTTAACAGATACGCAGTATTTT; CDR3 protein: CASSPDRLTDTQYF
J gene: TRBJ1-2; clone size: NA; D gene: NA; V gene: TRBV18; CDR3 DNA: TGTGCCAGCTCACCAGGGGCGGACGGCTACACCTTC; CDR3 protein: CASSPGADGYTF
J gene: TRBJ1-5; clone size: few; D gene: TRBD1; V gene: TRBV7-4; CDR3 DNA: TGTGCCAGTGACAGGGAAATTAATAGCAATCAGCCCCAGCATTTT; CDR3 protein: CASDREINSNQPQHF
J gene: TRBJ2-1; clone size: many; D gene: TRBD2; V gene: TRBV7-9; CDR3 DNA: TGTGCCAGCAGCACTAGCGGGAGGCCGCCGTTCTTC; CDR3 protein: CASSTSGRPPFF
J gene: TRBJ2-7; clone size: NA; D gene: NA; V gene: TRBV9; CDR3 DNA: TGTGCCAGCAGCGAGACGCCGGGCGAAGGTCGGCAGCAGTACTTC; CDR3 protein: CASSETPGEGRQQYF
J gene: TRBJ1-6; clone size: few; D gene: NA; V gene: TRBV20-1; CDR3 DNA: TGCAGTGCTTCCGGGAAGCCGAATTCACCCCTCCACTTT; CDR3 protein: CSASGKPNSPLHF
J gene: TRBJ1-4; clone size: NA; D gene: TRBD1; V gene: TRBV27; CDR3 DNA: TGTGCCAGCAGTTTAATCGGGACAGCGGTTAATGAAAAACTGTTTTTT; CDR3 protein: CASSLIGTAVNEKLFF
J gene: TRBJ1-6; clone size: NA; D gene: NA; V gene: TRBV27; CDR3 DNA: TGTGCCAGCAGTTTACTACCTACAGGGTCCTATAATTCACCCCTCCACTTT; CDR3 protein: CASSLLPTGSYNSPLHF
J gene: TRBJ2-1; clone size: many; D gene: TRBD2; V gene: TRBV7-3; CDR3 DNA: TGTGCCAGCAGCTGGTGGGGCTATAGCGGGGAGTCCTACAATGAGCAGTTCTTC; CDR3 protein: CASSWWGYSGESYNEQFF
J gene: TRBJ2-1; clone size: many; D gene: TRBD2; V gene: TRBV7-3; CDR3 DNA: TGTGCCAGCAGCCCAAGGACTAGCGGGAGTCATAATGAGCAGTTCTTC; CDR3 protein: CASSPRTSGSHNEQFF
J gene: TRBJ1-2; clone size: many; D gene: TRBD1; V gene: TRBV11-2; CDR3 DNA: TGTGCCAGCAGCTTCTCCCCCGGGACAGTGAATGGCTACACCTTC; CDR3 protein: CASSFSPGTVNGYTF
J gene: TRBJ1-2; clone size: many; D gene: NA; V gene: TRBV20-1; CDR3 DNA: TGCAGCGTAAACTCGGGGGCTTGGGATGGCTACACCTTC; CDR3 protein: CSVNSGAWDGYTF
J gene: TRBJ1-1; clone size: NA; D gene: NA; V gene: TRBV7-3; CDR3 DNA: TGTGCCAGCAGCTCCACTGGGCAGCAAGCTTTCTTT; CDR3 protein: CASSSTGQQAFF
J gene: TRBJ2-5; clone size: many; D gene: NA; V gene: TRBV6-1; CDR3 DNA: TGTGCCAGCAGTGTTACAGTTCGACAAGAGACCCAGTACTTC; CDR3 protein: CASSVTVRQETQYF
J gene: TRBJ2-1; clone size: NA; D gene: NA; V gene: TRBV18; CDR3 DNA: TGTGCCAGCTCACCGACACTAGCAAAAAATGAGCAGTTATTC; CDR3 protein: CASSPTLAKNEQLF
J gene: TRBJ2-3; clone size: many; D gene: TRBD1; V gene: TRBV7-3; CDR3 DNA: TGTGCCAGCAGCGCGGGACAGGGCGGCGCAGATACGCAGTATTTT; CDR3 protein: CASSAGQGGADTQYF
J gene: TRBJ2-2; clone size: few; D gene: NA; V gene: TRBV6-2/TRBV6-3; CDR3 DNA: TGTGCCAGCAGTTACTCGGAGGCGTACACCGGGGAGCTGTTTTTT; CDR3 protein: CASSYSEAYTGELFF
J gene: TRBJ2-1; clone size: NA; D gene: NA; V gene: TRBV28; CDR3 DNA: TGTGCCAGCAGTGGTAGGTTCAATGAGCAGTTCTTC; CDR3 protein: CASSGRFNEQFF
J gene: TRBJ2-6; clone size: many; D gene: NA; V gene: TRBV19; CDR3 DNA: TGTGCCAGTAGAGACAGCTCTGGGGCCAACGTCCTGACTTTC; CDR3 protein: CASRDSSGANVLTF
J gene: TRBJ2-4; clone size: many; D gene: NA; V gene: TRBV7-2; CDR3 DNA: TGTGCCAGCAGTAAGTGGGACACCCGGGACATTCAGTACTTC; CDR3 protein: CASSKWDTRDIQYF
J gene: TRBJ2-1; clone size: many; D gene: NA; V gene: TRBV27; CDR3 DNA: TGTGCCAGCATCTCCTACAATGAGCAGTTCTTC; CDR3 protein: CASISYNEQFF
J gene: TRBJ1-5; clone size: many; D gene: NA; V gene: TRBV27; CDR3 DNA: TGTGCCAGCCCGACTCCACAGCGGGCCGGAGGAGGGGGTTATAGCAATCAGCCCCAGCATTTT; CDR3 protein: CASPTPQRAGGGGYSNQPQHF
J gene: TRBJ2-1; clone size: many; D gene: TRBD2; V gene: TRBV7-6; CDR3 DNA: TGTGCCAGCAGCCCCGGACTAGACAATGAGCAGTTCTTC; CDR3 protein: CASSPGLDNEQFF